One and the same sample provided the 13 T cell receptor beta chains below, sequenced in a study of blood T cell repertoires in COVID-19. Assay: immunoSEQ multiplex PCR; the TCRdb copy retains only in-frame clones and omits some. The repertoire holds under 200,000 clones, with roughly 90% as singletons. The sequenced sample was PBMCs or T cells enriched from blood (not recorded which). These receptors were taken from a woman aged 45-60 years who had recovered from COVID-19.

The chain recombines TRBV28 with TRBJ1-1; D might be TRBD1 (6 bases). The CDR3 has 14 amino acids. The ends were cut back, 3 bases at V and 6 bases at J, with 14 bases in the middle. Per germline, CDR1 MDHEN and CDR2 SYDVKM. CDR3 bases: TGTGCCAGCAGTTTTGGGAGGGGGGGCGCTGAAGCTTTCTTT. Amino acid sequence: CASSFGRGGAEAFF.

The V and J genes are TRBV11-2 and TRBJ2-1; 8 bases agree with TRBD1. CDR1 is SGHAT, CDR2 FQNNGV, per germline. The V gene end was trimmed by 10 bases and the J gene end by 2 bases; junction bases not matched to a gene: 13. The CDR3 runs 16 residues. CDR3 coding DNA: TGTGCCAACTCCCGCCTTCAGGGGGCGGCCTACAATGAGCAGTTCTTC. This sequence encodes CANSRLQGAAYNEQFF. The full variable domain, its missing parts supplied by reference TRBV11-2 and TRBJ2-1, is EAGVAQSPRYKIIEKRQSVAFWCNPISGHATLYWYQQILGQGPKLLIQFQNNGVVDDSQLPKDRFSAERLKGVDSTLKIQPAKLEDSAVYLCANSRLQGAAYNEQFFGPGTRLTVL.

This chain uses TRBV4-2 with TRBJ2-3, with 14 nucleotides matching TRBD2. Germline V gene sequence: CDR1 LGHNA, CDR2 YNFKEQ. The CDR3 consists of 16 residues. The V segment lost 4 bases and the J segment 5 bases; nucleotides outside the gene matches: 5. CDR3 nucleotide sequence: TGTGCCAGCAGCCGTGGGACTAGCGGGAGTGGAGATACGCAGTATTTT. Protein product: CASSRGTSGSGDTQYF.

The chain recombines TRBV29-1 with TRBJ1-1; 7 bases line up with TRBD1. In germline, CDR1 is SQVTM, CDR2 ANQGSEA. This CDR3 is built from 13 residues. The V and J ends lost 7 bases and 4 bases, in that order; junction bases with no gene match: 9. Here the CDR3 reads CSARWTGVTEAFF. CDR3 coding DNA: TGCAGCGCGAGGTGGACAGGAGTCACTGAAGCTTTCTTT.

In nucleotides, the CDR3 is TGTGCCAGTAGACTCGGAGGCTCTGGCAATCAGCCCCAGCATTTT. Protein sequence: CASRLGGSGNQPQHF. This sequence joins TRBV19 and TRBJ1-5, with unresolved D. V was trimmed by 6 bases and J by 2 bases, leaving 14 bases between them. CDR1 LNHDA and CDR2 SQIVND come from the germline V gene (reference sequence). There are 15 residues in the CDR3. Based on the CDR3 plus reference TRBV19 and TRBJ1-5, the full variable domain is DGGITQSPKYLFRKEGQNVTLSCEQNLNHDAMYWYRQDPGQGLRLIYYSQIVNDFQKGDIAEGYSVSREKKESFPLTVTSAQKNPTAFYLCASRLGGSGNQPQHFGDGTRLSIL.

The J gene is TRBJ2-1, the V gene TRBV6-5; 9 bases map to TRBD1. The CDR3 is 14 amino acids. V lost 11 bases, J lost 4 bases, and 9 bases stayed unmatched. Per germline, CDR1 MNHEY and CDR2 SVGAGI. CDR3 nucleotides: TGTGCCGTATGGGACAGGGCGAATTACAATGAGCAGTTCTTC. Translation gives CAVWDRANYNEQFF.

The chain uses TRBV29-1 and TRBJ1-1; D not certain. CDR3 length: 12 residues. Trimming shortened V by 0 bases and J by 1 base, and 3 bases separated the two germline ends. CDR1 and CDR2 from the germline V gene are SQVTM and ANQGSEA. The CDR3 nucleotides read TGCAGCGTTGAAGACAGGAACACTGAAGCTTTCTTT. Amino acid sequence: CSVEDRNTEAFF.

This clone appeared a single time. The chain has TRBV6-6 and TRBJ1-3; TRBD1 aligns across 7 bases. V shed 10 bases and J 3 bases; nucleotides not matched to a gene: 6. Germline V lookup: CDR1 MNHNY, CDR2 SVGAGI (reference sequence). The CDR3 is 13 residues long. CDR3 in amino acids: CATKGGFGNTIYF. CDR3 bases: TGTGCCACCAAAGGGGGCTTTGGAAACACCATATATTTT.

The chain links TRBV7-9 to TRBJ2-3; no definite D call. Germline V lookup: CDR1 SEHNR, CDR2 FQNEAQ (reference sequence). The CDR3 runs to 13 residues. V was cut by 2 bases and J by 5 bases, with 8 bases left in between. CDR3 nucleotide sequence: TGTGCCAGCAGCTTACGGCTAGAAGATACGCAGTATTTT. Translation: CASSLRLEDTQYF.

This clone was found once. V and J are TRBV19 and TRBJ1-4; tentative D call: TRBD1 (6 bases). This CDR3 has 15 amino acids. The V gene's germline CDR1 is LNHDA and CDR2 SQIVND (reference sequence). With 3 bases removed from V and 3 bases from J, the gap between germline ends came to 11 bases. CDR3 residues: CASSMTGFPNEKLFF. DNA of the CDR3: TGTGCCAGTAGTATGACAGGATTCCCTAATGAAAAACTGTTTTTT. Supplemented by reference TRBV19 and TRBJ1-4, the full variable domain reads DGGITQSPKYLFRKEGQNVTLSCEQNLNHDAMYWYRQDPGQGLRLIYYSQIVNDFQKGDIAEGYSVSREKKESFPLTVTSAQKNPTAFYLCASSMTGFPNEKLFFGSGTQLSVL.

This clone was observed once. The J gene is TRBJ2-2, the V gene TRBV4-3, with D possibly being TRBD1 (5 bases). The CDR3 totals 16 residues. Trimming removed 4 bases from V and 4 bases from J, with 16 bases in between. Germline V gene sequence: CDR1 LGHNA, CDR2 YSLEER. CDR3 sequence: CASSPNPRTPTGELFF. CDR3 nucleotides: TGCGCCAGCAGCCCCAACCCCCGGACACCCACCGGGGAGCTGTTTTTT.

The chain couples TRBV5-1 to TRBJ1-3; 10 nucleotides line up with TRBD1. The CDR3 contains 16 residues. CDR1 and CDR2 (germline): SGHRS, YFSETQ. Losses at the gene ends were 4 bases for V and 2 bases for J; bases not matched to a gene: 6. The CDR3 DNA follows: TGCGCCAGCAGCAAGACAGGGGGCGAGACTGGAAACACCATATATTTT. The encoded protein is CASSKTGGETGNTIYF.

J is TRBJ2-6 and V is TRBV7-3, with 12 nucleotides matching TRBD1. Germline V gives CDR1 SGHTA, CDR2 FQGTGA. Trimming at V came to 5 bases and at J to 2 bases, leaving 16 bases not matched to a gene. This CDR3 region has 21 residues. CDR3 sequence reads: CASSLSPLGTGGRTGANVLTF. CDR3 nucleotides: TGTGCCAGCAGCCTATCCCCCTTAGGGACAGGGGGCAGAACTGGGGCCAACGTCCTGACTTTC.